This T cell receptor beta chain was found in a study of T cells after yellow fever vaccination. With V trimmed by 4 bases and J by 8 bases, 6 bases remained unmatched. Germline assignment: CDR1 LGHNA and CDR2 YNFKEQ. This CDR3 has 16 amino acids. Study-wide findings and caveats: Weaker, the secondary response peaked sooner, at day 5 versus 15.

This clonotype was recorded a few times. Its specificity is not known. TCRdb reprocessed the 5' RACE reads via MiXCR and lists one record per CDR3 protein. The sample holds roughly 330,000 distinct CDR3 sequences, around 6.8% seen once. The chain is built from TRBV4-2 and TRBJ2-1; 15 bases map to TRBD2. The sample was PBMCs, taken about 49 days after the first yellow fever vaccination. The sequence was obtained from a young man who received the YFV17D yellow fever vaccine. CDR3 protein: CASSPGLAGGPDEQFF. CDR3 bases: TGTGCCAGCAGCCCCGGACTAGCGGGGGGGCCGGATGAGCAGTTCTTC.